One sample yielded the 26 T cell receptor beta chains listed below, sequenced in a study of T cell changes during pregnancy in multiple sclerosis (dated by TCRdb to about 2019). The method was the immunoSEQ multiplex PCR assay. TCRdb took over this immuneACCESS table, retaining in-frame rearrangements with V and J assigned. Such tables are incomplete; in checked studies, under half of the missing clones stem from an unresolved V gene, and the remainder is unexplained. The sample table holds around 40,000 clones, of which around 92% were seen once. 5% to 6.5% of the sample comes from the top ten. Material: CD8+ T cells from peripheral blood mononuclear cells, obtained in the second trimester of pregnancy. Receptors originate from a female donor with multiple sclerosis, enrolled in a pregnancy study.

V usage is TRBV7-2 and J usage is TRBJ2-1, with TRBD2 identical over 8 bases. The CDR3 runs to 15 residues. Germline CDR1 reads SGHTA; CDR2 reads FQGNSA. J gave up 4 bases and V 5 bases, and 7 bases lay outside the gene matches. CDR3 amino acids: CASSPRTGGYNEQFF. As DNA, the CDR3 is TGTGCCAGCAGCCCCCGGACGGGGGGGTACAATGAGCAGTTCTTC.

This clone was observed a single time. The chain recombines TRBV9 with TRBJ1-1; no reliable D call. Germline V lookup: CDR1 SGDLS, CDR2 YYNGEE. The CDR3 sequence is 14 residues long. Trimming shortened V by 0 bases and J by 6 bases, and 12 bases separated the two germline ends. The CDR3 spells CASSVGPGRAEAFF. The CDR3 DNA follows: TGTGCCAGCAGCGTAGGACCCGGGAGGGCTGAAGCTTTCTTT. The complete variable domain, with remaining parts taken from reference TRBV9 and TRBJ1-1, reads DSGVTQTPKHLITATGQRVTLRCSPRSGDLSVYWYQQSLDQGLQFLIQYYNGEERAKGNILERFSAQQFPDLHSELNLSSLELGDSALYFCASSVGPGRAEAFFGQGTRLTVV.

The chain employs TRBV6-1 and TRBJ1-5; 7 nucleotides line up with TRBD1. V dropped 7 bases and J dropped 4; count of bases not matched to a gene: 10. Per germline, CDR1 MNHNS and CDR2 SASEGT. The CDR3 length is 15 residues. The CDR3 loop reads CASMGDRVGNQPQHF. The DNA for the CDR3 is TGTGCCAGCATGGGAGACAGGGTTGGAAATCAGCCCCAGCATTTT.

This clone was seen a single time. The genes are TRBV5-4 and TRBJ2-7; 10 bases align to TRBD1. The trim removed 4 bases at V and 6 bases at J, leaving 4 bases unmatched. This CDR3 is 13 amino acids long. Looked up from germline, CDR1 is SGHNT and CDR2 is YYREEE (reference sequence). The CDR3 nucleotides read TGTGCCAGCAGCGGCGGGACAGGGGTCGAGCAGTACTTC. It yields the protein CASSGGTGVEQYF.

V is TRBV9 and J is TRBJ1-1; D not certain. Germline V CDR1 and CDR2: SGDLS, YYNGEE. Trimming took 0 bases from V and 3 from J, leaving 6 bases between them. CDR3 length: 13 residues. The CDR3 sequence: CASSVGADTEAFF. The CDR3 DNA is TGTGCCAGCAGCGTAGGGGCAGACACTGAAGCTTTCTTT. The whole variable domain, remainder taken from reference TRBV9 and TRBJ1-1, is DSGVTQTPKHLITATGQRVTLRCSPRSGDLSVYWYQQSLDQGLQFLIQYYNGEERAKGNILERFSAQQFPDLHSELNLSSLELGDSALYFCASSVGADTEAFFGQGTRLTVV.

This chain connects TRBV27 to TRBJ2-7; TRBD2 might be the D (5 bases). Germline CDR1 is MNHEY and CDR2 is SMNVEV (reference sequence). The CDR3 runs to 13 residues. V was cut by 5 bases and J by 0 bases, with 8 bases left in between. The CDR3 is CASSGGPSYEQYF. For the CDR3, the DNA is TGTGCCAGCAGTGGCGGGCCCTCCTACGAGCAGTACTTC.

This chain uses TRBV6-1 with TRBJ2-1, with 14 bases matching TRBD2. Per germline, CDR1 MNHNS and CDR2 SASEGT. The J segment lost 8 bases and the V segment lost 4 bases, leaving 4 bases of the junction unmatched. The CDR3 loop spans 15 amino acids. CDR3 residues: CASSATSGGADEQFF. CDR3 DNA sequence: TGTGCCAGCAGTGCGACTAGCGGGGGGGCTGATGAGCAGTTCTTC.

The chain employs TRBV5-1 and TRBJ2-7; D ambiguous. V lost 0 bases, J lost 0 bases, and 7 bases lay in between. CDR1 SGHRS and CDR2 YFSETQ come from the germline V gene. The CDR3 is 14 residues long. For the CDR3, the DNA is TGCGCCAGCAGCTTGGAAGACACCTCCTACGAGCAGTACTTC. Translation: CASSLEDTSYEQYF.

This chain links TRBV11-2 with TRBJ1-2; TRBD1 matches 8 bases. The CDR3 sequence is 15 residues long. V was pared by 4 bases and J by 6 bases, with 10 bases of the junction left unmatched. CDR1 and CDR2 from the germline V gene are SGHAT and FQNNGV. The CDR3 spells CASSSTRTGIHGYTF. CDR3 sequence (DNA): TGTGCCAGCAGCTCCACGCGGACAGGGATACATGGCTACACCTTC.

J is TRBJ2-1 and V is TRBV6-5, with TRBD1 as a possible D gene (5 bases). Trimming pared 8 bases from V and 4 bases from J, leaving 12 bases between. Germline lookup yields CDR1 MNHEY and CDR2 SVGAGI. CDR3 length: 13 residues. CDR3 loop: CASGQGRYNEQFF. The CDR3 DNA follows: TGTGCCAGCGGGCAGGGTCGGTACAATGAGCAGTTCTTC.

The chain recombines TRBV27 with TRBJ1-2; TRBD1 agrees at 8 bases. The CDR3 is 14 residues long. V trimming: 4 bases; J trimming: 3 bases; junction bases outside the gene matches: 4. Germline values: CDR1 MNHEY, CDR2 SMNVEV (reference sequence). The CDR3 sequence is CASSSGGIYYGYTF. In DNA, the CDR3 is TGTGCCAGCAGTTCAGGGGGCATTTACTATGGCTACACCTTC.

The chain has TRBV6-5 and TRBJ1-5; the D is unclear. Germline loops: CDR1 MNHEY, CDR2 SVGAGI. Trimming left V 6 bases short and J 5 bases short, with 14 bases between. CDR3 length: 14 amino acids. The CDR3 loop is CASRAAGRHQPQHF. CDR3 sequence (DNA): TGTGCCAGCAGGGCAGCGGGGAGGCATCAGCCCCAGCATTTT.

This chain joins TRBV12-5 and TRBJ2-2; 7 bases match TRBD2. After removal of 2 bases from V and 3 bases from J, the junction contained 15 bases not matched to a gene. CDR3 size: 19 residues. The germline V gene has CDR1 LGHNT and CDR2 FRNRAP. The CDR3: CASGLKFLRERLDTGELFF. CDR3 DNA sequence: TGTGCTAGTGGTTTGAAGTTCCTGCGGGAGAGGCTCGACACCGGGGAGCTGTTTTTT. The full variable domain, its missing parts supplied by reference TRBV12-5 and TRBJ2-2, is DARVTQTPRHKVTEMGQEVTMRCQPILGHNTVFWYRQTMMQGLELLAYFRNRAPLDDSGMPKDRFSAEMPDATLATLKIQPSEPRDSAVYFCASGLKFLRERLDTGELFFGEGSRLTVL.

The chain uses TRBV6-5 and TRBJ2-7; D ambiguous. Germline V gene lookup returns CDR1 MNHEY and CDR2 SVGAGI. The CDR3 has 13 residues. The V end lost 4 bases, the J end lost 3 bases, and 10 bases lay between the germline ends. CDR3 protein: CASSLQSDYEQYF. For the CDR3, the DNA is TGTGCCAGCAGTTTGCAGAGCGACTACGAGCAGTACTTC.

CDR3 protein: CASSLVEGAFF. The CDR3 DNA reads as TGTGCCAGCAGCTTAGTCGAGGGAGCTTTCTTT. The genes are TRBV11-2 and TRBJ1-1; D not certain. Germline CDR1 is SGHAT and CDR2 is FQNNGV. The CDR3 length is 11 residues. With 1 base removed from V and 10 bases from J, the gap between germline ends came to 7 bases.

V gene TRBV27 combines with J gene TRBJ2-7; D is possibly TRBD2 (6 bases). V was trimmed by 6 bases and J by 5 bases, leaving 8 bases between them. The CDR3 is 11 residues long. Germline CDR1 reads MNHEY; CDR2 reads SMNVEV (reference sequence). The CDR3: CASREGHEQYF. The CDR3 region has the DNA TGTGCCAGCAGGGAGGGTCACGAGCAGTACTTC.

The chain employs TRBV4-1 and TRBJ2-3, with TRBD2 identical over 10 bases. CDR3 size: 15 residues. CDR1 MGHRA and CDR2 YSYEKL come from the germline V gene. The V segment lost 4 bases and the J segment 1 base; nucleotides outside the gene matches: 2. CDR3 sequence reads: CASSPGTSGTDTQYF. The CDR3 DNA reads as TGCGCCAGCAGCCCCGGGACTAGCGGCACAGATACGCAGTATTTT.

The genes are TRBV7-9 and TRBJ1-2, with 7 bases aligning to TRBD1. Unmatched junction bases numbered 7, after V lost 1 base and J lost 8 bases. Germline V lookup: CDR1 SEHNR, CDR2 FQNEAQ (reference sequence). The CDR3 is 14 residues long. CDR3 loop: CASSLGQGNRGYTF. The DNA for the CDR3 is TGTGCCAGCAGCTTAGGACAGGGAAATCGGGGCTACACCTTC.

The CDR3 nucleotides are TGTGCTAGTGGTTTTGTAGTTGGCTCAGGCTTGAACACTGAAGCTTTCTTT. Protein: CASGFVVGSGLNTEAFF. The V call is TRBV12-5, the J call TRBJ1-1; D gene ambiguous. The CDR3 spans 17 residues. Per the germline V gene, CDR1 is LGHNT and CDR2 is FRNRAP. V was pared by 3 bases and J by 0 bases, with 17 bases between.

This chain uses TRBV5-1 with TRBJ1-4, with D possibly being TRBD1 (6 bases). Trimming removed 2 bases at V and 6 bases at J, with 20 bases between. The CDR3 loop spans 17 amino acids. Germline CDR1 SGHRS, CDR2 YFSETQ. The CDR3 spells CASSLHFRQERYEKLFF. As DNA, the CDR3 is TGCGCCAGCAGCTTACATTTCAGACAGGAAAGATATGAAAAACTGTTTTTT.

V gene TRBV12-5 combines with J gene TRBJ2-1, with D maybe TRBD2 (5 bases). V was trimmed by 6 bases and J by 1 base, leaving 10 bases between them. The CDR3 is 14 amino acids. Per germline, CDR1 LGHNT and CDR2 FRNRAP. CDR3 residues: CASGDGLSYNEQFF. The CDR3 coding sequence is TGTGCTAGTGGGGACGGACTTTCCTACAATGAGCAGTTCTTC.

The V and J genes are TRBV12-1 and TRBJ2-1; the listed D gene, TRBD2, was not tested against the DNA. TRBV12-1 is listed as a pseudogene. The CDR3 spans 16 residues. The CDR3 DNA sequence: TGTGCCAGCAGCCCAACAGGGACTAGCGGGGTCTGTGAGCAGTTCTTC. Protein product: CASSPTGTSGVCEQFF.

The CDR3 loop is CASSPGQGANTGELFF. The CDR3, as DNA: TGTGCCAGCAGCCCCGGACAGGGAGCGAACACCGGGGAGCTGTTTTTT. The J gene is TRBJ2-2, the V gene TRBV7-9, with 8 positions matching TRBD1. Germline V gene data show CDR1 as SEHNR and CDR2 as FQNEAQ (reference sequence). Trimming cost V 5 bases and J 0 bases; bases outside gene matches: 5. This CDR3 spans 16 amino acids.

This chain uses TRBV9 with TRBJ2-1; 11 bases fit TRBD2. Germline V CDR1 and CDR2: SGDLS, YYNGEE. This CDR3 contains 17 residues. The V segment lost 3 bases and the J segment 4 bases; nucleotides outside the gene matches: 9. CDR3 in amino acids: CASSGSLAGGLYNEQFF. CDR3 nucleotide sequence: TGTGCCAGCAGCGGGAGCCTAGCGGGGGGCCTTTACAATGAGCAGTTCTTC.

The rearrangement joins TRBV28 to TRBJ1-4, with D hard to call. The CDR3 contains 14 residues. With 6 bases removed from V and 8 bases from J, the gap between germline ends came to 16 bases. The germline V gene has CDR1 MDHEN and CDR2 SYDVKM. CDR3 bases: TGTGCCAGCAGACGACGGGATCATTGGGAAAAACTGTTTTTT. Encoded protein: CASRRRDHWEKLFF.

The chain recombines TRBV6-6 with TRBJ2-7, with D maybe TRBD1 (6 bases). The CDR3 totals 14 residues. Trimming left V 4 bases short and J 4 bases short, with 14 bases between. CDR1 is MNHNY and CDR2 is SVGAGI in the germline V gene (reference sequence). The CDR3 spells CASSFTSGVYEQYF. The CDR3 coding sequence is TGTGCCAGCAGTTTTACCTCAGGGGTATACGAGCAGTACTTC.